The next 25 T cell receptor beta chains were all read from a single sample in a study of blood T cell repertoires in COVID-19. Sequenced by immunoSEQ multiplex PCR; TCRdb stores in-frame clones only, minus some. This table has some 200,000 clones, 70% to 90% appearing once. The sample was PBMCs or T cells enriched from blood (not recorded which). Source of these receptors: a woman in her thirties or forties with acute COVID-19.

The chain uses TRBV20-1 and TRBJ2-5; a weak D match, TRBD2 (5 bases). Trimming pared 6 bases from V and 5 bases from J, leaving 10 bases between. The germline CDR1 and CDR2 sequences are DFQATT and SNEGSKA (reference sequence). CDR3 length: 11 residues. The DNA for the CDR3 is TGCAGTGCCTTTACGGGGGAGACCCAGTACTTC. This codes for CSAFTGETQYF.

In DNA, the CDR3 is TGTGCCAGCAGAAGTAGGCTAGCGGGGGGGCTAGTAGATACGCAGTATTTT. Protein product: CASRSRLAGGLVDTQYF. The rearrangement uses TRBV7-2 and TRBJ2-3, with 12 bases aligning to TRBD2. CDR1 is SGHTA and CDR2 is FQGNSA in the germline V gene. The trim removed 6 bases at V and 5 bases at J, leaving 12 bases unmatched. The CDR3 totals 17 residues.

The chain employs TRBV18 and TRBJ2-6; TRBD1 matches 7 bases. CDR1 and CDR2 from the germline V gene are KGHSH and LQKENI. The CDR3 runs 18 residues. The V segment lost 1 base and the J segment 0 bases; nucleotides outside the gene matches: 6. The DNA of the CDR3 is TGTGCCAGCTCACCACTGGGACAGTTAAGCTCTGGGGCCAACGTCCTGACTTTC. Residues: CASSPLGQLSSGANVLTF.

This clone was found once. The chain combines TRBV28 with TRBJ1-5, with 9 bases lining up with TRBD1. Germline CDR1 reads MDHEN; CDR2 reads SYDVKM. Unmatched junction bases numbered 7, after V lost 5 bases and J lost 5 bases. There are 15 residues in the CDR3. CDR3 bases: TGTGCCAGCAGTGCCGGGGACAGGGATTATCAGCCCCAGCATTTT. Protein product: CASSAGDRDYQPQHF.

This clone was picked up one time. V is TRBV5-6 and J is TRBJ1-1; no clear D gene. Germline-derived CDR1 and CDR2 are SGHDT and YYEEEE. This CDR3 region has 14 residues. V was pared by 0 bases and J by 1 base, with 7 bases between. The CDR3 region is CASSLDRRNTEAFF. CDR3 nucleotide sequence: TGTGCCAGCAGCTTGGATAGGAGGAACACTGAAGCTTTCTTT.

For the CDR3, the DNA is TGTGCCAGCAGTCCGGGACAGGGAGTGGGTACGACTAATGAAAAACTGTTTTTT. This codes for CASSPGQGVGTTNEKLFF. The chain uses TRBV2 and TRBJ1-4; TRBD1 agrees at 9 bases. Germline assignment: CDR1 SNHLY and CDR2 FYNNEI. V gave up 5 bases and J gave up 2 bases; unmatched junction bases: 12. CDR3 length equals 18 residues.

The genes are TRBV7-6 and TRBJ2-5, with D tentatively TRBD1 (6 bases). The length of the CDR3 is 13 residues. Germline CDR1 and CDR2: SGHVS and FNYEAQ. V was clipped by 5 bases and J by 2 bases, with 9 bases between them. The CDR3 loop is CASSQGRQETQYF. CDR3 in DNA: TGTGCCAGCAGCCAGGGGCGGCAAGAGACCCAGTACTTC.

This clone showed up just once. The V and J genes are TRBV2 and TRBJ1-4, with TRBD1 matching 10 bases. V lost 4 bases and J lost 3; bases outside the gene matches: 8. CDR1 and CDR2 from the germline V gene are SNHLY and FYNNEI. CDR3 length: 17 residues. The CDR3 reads CASSVPDRGPSNEKLFF. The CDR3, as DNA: TGTGCCAGCAGTGTACCTGACAGGGGGCCATCTAATGAAAAACTGTTTTTT.

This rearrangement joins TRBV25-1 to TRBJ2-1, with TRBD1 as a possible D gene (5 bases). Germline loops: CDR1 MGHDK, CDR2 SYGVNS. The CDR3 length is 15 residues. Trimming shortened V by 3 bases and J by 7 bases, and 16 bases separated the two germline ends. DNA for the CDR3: TGTGCCAGCAGTGACAGTAAGGGGTTAGGAAATGAGCAGTTCTTC. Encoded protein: CASSDSKGLGNEQFF.

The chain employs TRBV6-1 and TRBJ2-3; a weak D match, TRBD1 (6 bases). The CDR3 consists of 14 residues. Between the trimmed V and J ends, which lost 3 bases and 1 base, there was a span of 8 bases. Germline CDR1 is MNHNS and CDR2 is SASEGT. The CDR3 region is CASSDGGGTDTQYF. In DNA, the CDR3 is TGTGCCAGCAGTGATGGGGGCGGCACAGATACGCAGTATTTT.

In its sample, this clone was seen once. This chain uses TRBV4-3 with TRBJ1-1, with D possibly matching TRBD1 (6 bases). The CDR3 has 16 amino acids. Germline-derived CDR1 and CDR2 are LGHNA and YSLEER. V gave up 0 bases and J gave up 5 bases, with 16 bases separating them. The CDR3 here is CASSQEIGRGGTEAFF. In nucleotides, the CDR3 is TGCGCCAGCAGCCAAGAAATAGGCAGGGGAGGGACTGAAGCTTTCTTT.

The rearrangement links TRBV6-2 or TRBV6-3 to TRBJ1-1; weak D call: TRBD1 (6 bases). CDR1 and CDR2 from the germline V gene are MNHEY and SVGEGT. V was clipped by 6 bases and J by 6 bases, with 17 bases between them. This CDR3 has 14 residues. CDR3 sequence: CASRPQGRFSEAFF. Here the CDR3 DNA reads TGTGCCAGCAGACCTCAGGGGAGATTCTCTGAAGCTTTCTTT.

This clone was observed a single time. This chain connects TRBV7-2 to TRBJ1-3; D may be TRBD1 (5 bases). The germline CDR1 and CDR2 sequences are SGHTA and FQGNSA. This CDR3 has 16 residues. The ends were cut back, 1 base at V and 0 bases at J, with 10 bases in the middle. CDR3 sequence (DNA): TGTGCCAGCAGCTTAGACAGGACCTTCTCTGGAAACACCATATATTTT. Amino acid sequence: CASSLDRTFSGNTIYF. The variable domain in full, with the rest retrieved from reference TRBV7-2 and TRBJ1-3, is GAGVSQSPSNKVTEKGKDVELRCDPISGHTALYWYRQSLGQGLEFLIYFQGNSAPDKSGLPSDRFSAERTGGSVSTLTIQRTQQEDSAVYLCASSLDRTFSGNTIYFGEGSWLTVV.

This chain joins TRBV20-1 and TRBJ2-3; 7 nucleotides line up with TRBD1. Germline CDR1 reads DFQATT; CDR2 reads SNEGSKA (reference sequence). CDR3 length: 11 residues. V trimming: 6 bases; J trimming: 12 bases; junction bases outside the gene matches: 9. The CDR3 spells CSAHSRQGQYF. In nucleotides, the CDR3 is TGCAGTGCCCACTCCAGACAGGGCCAGTATTTT.

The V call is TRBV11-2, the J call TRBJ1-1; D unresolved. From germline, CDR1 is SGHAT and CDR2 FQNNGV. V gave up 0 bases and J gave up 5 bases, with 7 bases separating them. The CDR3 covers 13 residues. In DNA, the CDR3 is TGTGCCAGCAGCTTAGATAGGAGGACTGAAGCTTTCTTT. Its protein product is CASSLDRRTEAFF.

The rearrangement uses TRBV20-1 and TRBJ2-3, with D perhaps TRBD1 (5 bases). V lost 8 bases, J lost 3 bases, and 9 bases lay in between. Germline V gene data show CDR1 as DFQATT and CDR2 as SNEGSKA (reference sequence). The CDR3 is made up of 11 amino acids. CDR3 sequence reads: CSWQGTDTQYF. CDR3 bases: TGCAGTTGGCAGGGAACAGATACGCAGTATTTT.

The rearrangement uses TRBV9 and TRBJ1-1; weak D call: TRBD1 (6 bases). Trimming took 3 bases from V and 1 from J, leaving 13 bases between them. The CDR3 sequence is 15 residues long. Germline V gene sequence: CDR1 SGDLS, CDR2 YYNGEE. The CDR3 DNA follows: TGTGCCAGCAGCGGAGGGGGGGCTTGGAACACTGAAGCTTTCTTT. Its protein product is CASSGGGAWNTEAFF.

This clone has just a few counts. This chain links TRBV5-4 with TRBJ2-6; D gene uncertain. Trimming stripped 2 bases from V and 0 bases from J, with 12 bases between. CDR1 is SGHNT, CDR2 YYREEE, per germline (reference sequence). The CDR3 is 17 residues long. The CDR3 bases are TGTGCCAGCAGCTTTAGGATGGGCAGCTCTGGGGCCAACGTCCTGACTTTC. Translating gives CASSFRMGSSGANVLTF.

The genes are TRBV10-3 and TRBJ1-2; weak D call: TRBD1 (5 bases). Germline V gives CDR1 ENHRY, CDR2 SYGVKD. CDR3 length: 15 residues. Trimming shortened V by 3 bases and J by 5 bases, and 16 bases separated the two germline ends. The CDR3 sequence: CAISDKRGVQYGYTF. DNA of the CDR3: TGTGCCATCAGTGATAAACGGGGGGTACAGTATGGCTACACCTTC.

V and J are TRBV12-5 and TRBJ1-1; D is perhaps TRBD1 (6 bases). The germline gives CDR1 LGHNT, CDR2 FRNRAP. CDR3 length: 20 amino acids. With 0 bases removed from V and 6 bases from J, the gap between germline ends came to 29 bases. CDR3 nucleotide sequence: TGTGCTAGTGGTTTGGTACATATCCCGGAGAAGACAGGAATGAGCCCTGAAGCTTTCTTT. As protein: CASGLVHIPEKTGMSPEAFF.

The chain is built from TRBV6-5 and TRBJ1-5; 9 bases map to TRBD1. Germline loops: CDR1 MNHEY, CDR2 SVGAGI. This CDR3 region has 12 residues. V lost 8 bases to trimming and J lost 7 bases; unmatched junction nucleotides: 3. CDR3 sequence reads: CASGTGGQPQHF. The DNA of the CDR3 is TGTGCCAGCGGTACAGGGGGCCAGCCCCAGCATTTT.

The CDR3 sequence is CASQSGGVGNSPLHF. CDR3 DNA: TGTGCCAGCCAATCGGGGGGGGTTGGGAATTCACCCCTCCACTTT. The chain uses TRBV2 and TRBJ1-6; TRBD1 might be the D (5 bases). CDR1 is SNHLY and CDR2 is FYNNEI in the germline V gene. This CDR3 spans 15 amino acids. V shed 8 bases and J shed 7 bases, with 18 bases lying between them. The whole variable domain, remainder taken from reference TRBV2 and TRBJ1-6, is EPEVTQTPSHQVTQMGQEVILRCVPISNHLYFYWYRQILGQKVEFLVSFYNNEISEKSEIFDDQFSVERPDGSNFTLKIRSTKLEDSAMYFCASQSGGVGNSPLHFGNGTRLTVT.

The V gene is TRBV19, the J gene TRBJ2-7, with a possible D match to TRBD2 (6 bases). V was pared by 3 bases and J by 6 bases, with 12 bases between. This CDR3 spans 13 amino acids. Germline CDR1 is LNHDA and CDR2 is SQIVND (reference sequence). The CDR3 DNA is TGTGCCAGTAGTATTAGTTTGGGAGGCGAGCAGTACTTC. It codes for CASSISLGGEQYF.

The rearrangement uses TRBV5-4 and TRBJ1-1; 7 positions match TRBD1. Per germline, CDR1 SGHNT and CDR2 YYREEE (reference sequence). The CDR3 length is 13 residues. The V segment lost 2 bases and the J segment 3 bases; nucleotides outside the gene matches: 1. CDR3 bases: TGTGCCAGCAGCTTTGACAGGGACACTGAAGCTTTCTTT. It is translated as CASSFDRDTEAFF.

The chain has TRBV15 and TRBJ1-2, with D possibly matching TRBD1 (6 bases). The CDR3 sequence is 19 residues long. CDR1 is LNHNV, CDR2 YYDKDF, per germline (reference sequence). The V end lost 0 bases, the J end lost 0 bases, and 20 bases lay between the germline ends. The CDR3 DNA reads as TGTGCCACCAGCAGAGAGAGGACAGACTATGGACCAGCTAACTATGGCTACACCTTC. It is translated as CATSRERTDYGPANYGYTF.